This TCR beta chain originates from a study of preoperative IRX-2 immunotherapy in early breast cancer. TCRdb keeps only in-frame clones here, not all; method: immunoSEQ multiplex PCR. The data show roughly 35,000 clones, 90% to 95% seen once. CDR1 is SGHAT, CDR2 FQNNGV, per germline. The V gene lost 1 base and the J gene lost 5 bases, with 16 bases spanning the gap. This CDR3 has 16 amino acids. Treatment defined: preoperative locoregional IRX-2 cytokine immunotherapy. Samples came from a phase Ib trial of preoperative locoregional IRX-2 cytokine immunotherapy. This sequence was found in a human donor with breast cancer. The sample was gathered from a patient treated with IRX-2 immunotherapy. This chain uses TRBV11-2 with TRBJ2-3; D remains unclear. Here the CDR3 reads CASSLVYPGLGDTQYF. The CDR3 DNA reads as TGTGCCAGCAGCTTAGTATACCCTGGCCTTGGAGATACGCAGTATTTT.